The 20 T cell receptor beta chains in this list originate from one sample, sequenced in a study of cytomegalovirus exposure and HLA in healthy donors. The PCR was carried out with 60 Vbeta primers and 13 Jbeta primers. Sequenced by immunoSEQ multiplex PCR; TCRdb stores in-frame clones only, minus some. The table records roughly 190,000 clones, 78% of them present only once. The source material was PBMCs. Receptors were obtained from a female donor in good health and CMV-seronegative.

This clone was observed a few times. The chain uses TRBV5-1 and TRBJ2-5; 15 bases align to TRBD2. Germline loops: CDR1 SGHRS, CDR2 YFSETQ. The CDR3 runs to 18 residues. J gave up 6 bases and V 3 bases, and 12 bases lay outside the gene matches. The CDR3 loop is CASSSGTSGGSSWKTQYF. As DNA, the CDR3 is TGCGCCAGCAGCTCCGGGACTAGCGGGGGGAGCTCATGGAAGACCCAGTACTTC. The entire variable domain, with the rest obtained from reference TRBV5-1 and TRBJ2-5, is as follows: KAGVTQTPRYLIKTRGQQVTLSCSPISGHRSVSWYQQTPGQGLQFLFEYFSETQRNKGNFPGRFSGRQFSNSRSEMNVSTLELGDSALYLCASSSGTSGGSSWKTQYFGPGTRLLVL.

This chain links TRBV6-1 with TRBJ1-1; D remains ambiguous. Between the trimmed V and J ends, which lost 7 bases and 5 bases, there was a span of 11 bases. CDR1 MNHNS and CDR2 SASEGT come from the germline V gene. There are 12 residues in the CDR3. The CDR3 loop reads CASKEVLTEAFF. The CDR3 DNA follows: TGTGCCAGCAAAGAGGTGTTAACTGAAGCTTTCTTT.

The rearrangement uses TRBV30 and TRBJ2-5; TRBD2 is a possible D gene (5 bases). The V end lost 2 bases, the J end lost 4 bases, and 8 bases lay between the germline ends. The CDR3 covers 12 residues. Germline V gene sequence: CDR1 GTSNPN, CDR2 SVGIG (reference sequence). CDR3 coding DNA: TGTGCCTGGAGTTGGAGGAGAGAGACCCAGTACTTC. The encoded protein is CAWSWRRETQYF.

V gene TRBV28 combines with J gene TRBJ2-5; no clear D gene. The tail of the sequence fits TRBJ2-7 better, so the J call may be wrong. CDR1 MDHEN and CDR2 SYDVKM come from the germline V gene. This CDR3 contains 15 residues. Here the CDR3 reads CASSRHITPTYEQYF. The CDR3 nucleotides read TGTGCCAGCAGCCGCCATATTACCCCCACCTACGAGCAGTACTTC.

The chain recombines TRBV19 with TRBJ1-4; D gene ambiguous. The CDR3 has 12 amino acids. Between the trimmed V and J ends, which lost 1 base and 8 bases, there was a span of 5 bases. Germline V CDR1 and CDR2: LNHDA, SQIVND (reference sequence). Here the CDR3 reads CASSIGAEKLFF. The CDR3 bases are TGTGCCAGTAGTATAGGGGCGGAAAAACTGTTTTTT.

CDR3 nucleotide sequence: TGTGCCAGCAGCGTGGGGATCGGAGGACCGGGCACTGAAGCTTTCTTT. Translation: CASSVGIGGPGTEAFF. V usage is TRBV9 and J usage is TRBJ1-1; no clear D. In germline, CDR1 is SGDLS, CDR2 YYNGEE. The germline V and J ends were trimmed by 2 bases and 4 bases, with 18 bases remaining between them. This CDR3 is 16 amino acids long.

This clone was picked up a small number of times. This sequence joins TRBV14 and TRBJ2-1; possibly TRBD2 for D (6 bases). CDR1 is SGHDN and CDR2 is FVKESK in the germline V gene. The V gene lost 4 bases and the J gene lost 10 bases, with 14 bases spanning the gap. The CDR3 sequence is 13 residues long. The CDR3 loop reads CASSPLRGGEQFF. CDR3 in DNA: TGTGCCAGCAGCCCCTTAAGGGGAGGCGAGCAGTTCTTC.

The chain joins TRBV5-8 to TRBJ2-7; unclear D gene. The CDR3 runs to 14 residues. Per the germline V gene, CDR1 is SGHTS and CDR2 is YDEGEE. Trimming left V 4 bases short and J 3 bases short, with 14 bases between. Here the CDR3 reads CASSRGPLGYEQYF. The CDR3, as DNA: TGTGCCAGCAGCCGCGGTCCTTTGGGCTACGAGCAGTACTTC.

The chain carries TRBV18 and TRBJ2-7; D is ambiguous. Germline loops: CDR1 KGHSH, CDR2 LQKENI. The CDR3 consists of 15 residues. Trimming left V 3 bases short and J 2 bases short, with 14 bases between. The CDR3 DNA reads TGTGCCAGCTCACCTGTTGGCACGTCCACCTACGAGCAGTACTTC. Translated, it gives CASSPVGTSTYEQYF.

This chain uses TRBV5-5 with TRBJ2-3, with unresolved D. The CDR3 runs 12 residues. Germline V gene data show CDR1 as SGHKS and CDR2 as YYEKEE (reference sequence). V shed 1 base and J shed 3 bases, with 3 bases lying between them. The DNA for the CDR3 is TGTGCCAGCAGCTTGCCGACAGATACGCAGTATTTT. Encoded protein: CASSLPTDTQYF.

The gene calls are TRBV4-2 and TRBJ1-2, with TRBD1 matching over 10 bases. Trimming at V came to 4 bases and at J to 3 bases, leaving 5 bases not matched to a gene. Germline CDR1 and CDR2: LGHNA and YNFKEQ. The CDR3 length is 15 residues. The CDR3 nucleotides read TGTGCCAGCAGCCGGCGGGACAGGGGCGACTATGGCTACACCTTC. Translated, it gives CASSRRDRGDYGYTF.

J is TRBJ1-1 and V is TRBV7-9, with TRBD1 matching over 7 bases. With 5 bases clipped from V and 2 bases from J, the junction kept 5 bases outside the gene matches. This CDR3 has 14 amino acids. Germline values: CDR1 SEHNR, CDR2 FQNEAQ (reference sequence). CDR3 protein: CASSPGQLNTEAFF. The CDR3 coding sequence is TGTGCCAGCAGCCCGGGACAGCTAAACACTGAAGCTTTCTTT. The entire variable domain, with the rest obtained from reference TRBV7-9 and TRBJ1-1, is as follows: DTGVSQNPRHKITKRGQNVTFRCDPISEHNRLYWYRQTLGQGPEFLTYFQNEAQLEKSRLLSDRFSAERPKGSFSTLEIQRTEQGDSAMYLCASSPGQLNTEAFFGQGTRLTVV.

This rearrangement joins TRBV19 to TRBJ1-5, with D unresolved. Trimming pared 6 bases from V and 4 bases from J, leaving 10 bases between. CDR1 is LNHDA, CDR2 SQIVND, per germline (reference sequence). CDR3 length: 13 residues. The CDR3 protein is CASRPQDNQPQHF. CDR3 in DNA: TGTGCCAGTAGGCCCCAGGATAATCAGCCCCAGCATTTT.

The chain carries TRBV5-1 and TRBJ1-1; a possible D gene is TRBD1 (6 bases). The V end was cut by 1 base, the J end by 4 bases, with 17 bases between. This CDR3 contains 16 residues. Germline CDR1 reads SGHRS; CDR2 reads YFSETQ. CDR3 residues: CASSLIGGGGGTEAFF. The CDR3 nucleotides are TGCGCCAGCAGCTTGATCGGGGGAGGGGGGGGCACTGAAGCTTTCTTT.

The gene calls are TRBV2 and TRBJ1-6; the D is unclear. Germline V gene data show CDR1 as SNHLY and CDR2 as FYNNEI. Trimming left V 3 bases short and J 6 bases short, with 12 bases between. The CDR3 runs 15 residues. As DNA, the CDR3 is TGTGCCAGCAGTGACGAGGGTTTGGGTAATTCACCCCTCCACTTT. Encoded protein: CASSDEGLGNSPLHF. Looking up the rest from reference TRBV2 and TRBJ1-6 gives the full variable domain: EPEVTQTPSHQVTQMGQEVILRCVPISNHLYFYWYRQILGQKVEFLVSFYNNEISEKSEIFDDQFSVERPDGSNFTLKIRSTKLEDSAMYFCASSDEGLGNSPLHFGNGTRLTVT.

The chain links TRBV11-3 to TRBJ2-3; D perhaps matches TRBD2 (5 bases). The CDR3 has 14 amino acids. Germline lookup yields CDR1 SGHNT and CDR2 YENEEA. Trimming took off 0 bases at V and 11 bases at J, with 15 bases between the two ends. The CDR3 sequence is CASSLDMREGRQYF. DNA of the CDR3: TGTGCCAGCAGCTTAGATATGAGGGAAGGACGGCAGTATTTT.

The CDR3 DNA reads as TGTGCCTGGAGTCAGGGGGCCCACGAGCAGTACTTC. Translation: CAWSQGAHEQYF. V usage is TRBV30 and J usage is TRBJ2-7; 8 bases are a match to TRBD1. Germline V CDR1 and CDR2: GTSNPN, SVGIG (reference sequence). V lost 2 bases, J lost 5 bases, and 2 bases stayed unmatched. This CDR3 has 12 amino acids.

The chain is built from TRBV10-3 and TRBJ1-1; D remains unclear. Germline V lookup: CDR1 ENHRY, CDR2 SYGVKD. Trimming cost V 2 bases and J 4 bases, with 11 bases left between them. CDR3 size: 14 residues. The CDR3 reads CAISETSRGTEAFF. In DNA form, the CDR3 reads TGTGCCATCAGTGAGACATCCCGGGGCACTGAAGCTTTCTTT.

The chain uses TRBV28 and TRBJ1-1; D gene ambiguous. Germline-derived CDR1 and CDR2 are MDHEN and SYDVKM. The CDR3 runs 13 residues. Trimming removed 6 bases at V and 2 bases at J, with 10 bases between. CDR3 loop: CASSPSGNTEAFF. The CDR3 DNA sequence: TGTGCCAGCAGCCCGAGTGGTAACACTGAAGCTTTCTTT.

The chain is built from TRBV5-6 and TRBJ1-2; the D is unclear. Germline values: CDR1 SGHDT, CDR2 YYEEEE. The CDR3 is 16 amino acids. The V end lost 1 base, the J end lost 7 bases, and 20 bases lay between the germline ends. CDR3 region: CASSLPQTYSSGGYTF. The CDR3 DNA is TGTGCCAGCAGCTTGCCCCAGACTTATTCTTCGGGTGGCTACACCTTC.